Following are 11 T cell receptor beta chains from one sample sequenced in a study of read filtering for tumor transcriptome and immune sequencing. From roughly 390 ng of RNA, a library with molecular barcoded alpha/delta and beta/gamma adaptors was made. TCRdb re-derived calls from the reads in MiXCR, one entry per CDR3 protein. The table has fewer than 50,000 distinct CDR3 sequences, roughly an eighth seen once. Sequencing was performed on a population of CD138-negative cells sorted from bone marrow. The receptors stem from a donor aged 40 or older with multiple myeloma.

This clonotype has only a few counts. The V and J genes are TRBV6-5 and TRBJ2-3, with D unresolved. Trimming took 2 bases from V and 3 from J, leaving 3 bases between them. Looked up from germline, CDR1 is MNHEY and CDR2 is SVGAGI. This CDR3 is 12 amino acids long. CDR3 protein: CASSYPTDTQYF. CDR3 DNA: TGTGCCAGCAGTTACCCAACAGATACGCAGTATTTT.

This clonotype was recorded at least ten times. The chain couples TRBV6-1 to TRBJ1-2; D is uncertain. The V end lost 8 bases, the J end lost 5 bases, and 15 bases lay between the germline ends. The germline gives CDR1 MNHNS, CDR2 SASEGT. The CDR3 consists of 13 residues. DNA of the CDR3: TGTGCCAGCGGTGGACCGCAAGCTTATGGCTACACCTTC. Amino acids: CASGGPQAYGYTF.

A remark on this clonotype: A clone one base away is much larger, so this may be a read error. J is TRBJ2-1 and V is TRBV2; 8 bases align to TRBD1. Germline V gene lookup returns CDR1 SNHLY and CDR2 FYNNEI. This CDR3 is 14 amino acids long. The CDR3 protein is CASSYGTGRNEQSF. The CDR3, as DNA: TGTGCCAGCAGTTACGGGACAGGACGCAATGAGCAGTCCTTC.

This clonotype has ten or more counts. The chain carries TRBV20-1 and TRBJ2-3; 10 nucleotides line up with TRBD1. The germline V gene has CDR1 DFQATT and CDR2 SNEGSKA (reference sequence). Trimming removed 5 bases from V and 2 bases from J; junction bases left unmatched: 7. This CDR3 has 15 residues. Here the CDR3 DNA reads TGCAGTGCTGCCGGGACAGGGGTATACACAGATACGCAGTATTTT. Protein product: CSAAGTGVYTDTQYF.

This clonotype was recorded at least ten times. The CDR3 here is CSARENTGELFF. The CDR3 nucleotides read TGCAGTGCCCGGGAGAACACCGGGGAGCTGTTTTTT. The V gene is TRBV20-1, the J gene TRBJ2-2; TRBD2 is a possible D gene (5 bases). The V end was cut by 6 bases, the J end by 1 base, with 6 bases between. The germline gives CDR1 DFQATT, CDR2 SNEGSKA (reference sequence). CDR3 length: 12 residues.

V gene TRBV20-1 combines with J gene TRBJ2-1, with 7 bases identical to TRBD2. Trimming removed 3 bases from V and 3 bases from J; junction bases left unmatched: 5. This CDR3 is built from 14 residues. From germline, CDR1 is DFQATT and CDR2 SNEGSKA (reference sequence). DNA for the CDR3: TGCAGTGCTAGGAGTGGCGGGAGCTACAATGAGCAGTTCTTC. Protein product: CSARSGGSYNEQFF.

On this clonotype itself: It differs at one base from a far larger clone, so likely a read error. The CDR3 region is CATSDHPSGRAGEQYF. As DNA, the CDR3 is TGTGCCACCAGTGATCACCCTAGCGGGAGGGCCGGAGAGCAGTACTTC. The rearrangement links TRBV24-1 to TRBJ2-7; 12 bases line up with TRBD2. Germline CDR1 is KGHDR and CDR2 is SFDVKD. Trimming took 3 bases from V and 7 from J; bases not matched to a gene: 9. This CDR3 comprises 16 residues.

This clonotype was recorded at least ten times. The gene calls are TRBV20-1 and TRBJ1-1; TRBD1 is a possible D gene (5 bases). In germline, CDR1 is DFQATT, CDR2 SNEGSKA (reference sequence). Between the trimmed V and J ends, which lost 5 bases and 4 bases, there was a span of 17 bases. CDR3 length equals 14 residues. CDR3 sequence reads: CSAPGRRRSTEAFF. CDR3 sequence (DNA): TGCAGTGCTCCGGGACGTCGGCGGAGCACTGAAGCTTTCTTT.

Concerning this clonotype: This is likely a read error, given that the CDR3 carries no conserved phenylalanine or tryptophan at its end. The limits of the CDR3 on the DNA are not certain, so only TCRdb's listed CDR3 is given. The chain couples TRBV4-1 to TRBJ2-1; TRBD2 was called by the table and not checked on the DNA. The germline V gene has CDR1 MGHRA and CDR2 YSYEKL. The CDR3 region is 16 residues in length, termini included. CDR3 residues: CASSQVVGWEFNEQIY.

Many counts were recorded for this clonotype. The junction shows a germline mismatch at one end, possibly a read error. The chain is built from TRBV20-1 and TRBJ1-1; 7 bases align to TRBD1. Germline loops: CDR1 DFQATT, CDR2 SNEGSKA (reference sequence). The CDR3 consists of 13 residues. The CDR3 reads CSATGASNTEAFF. Written as DNA, the CDR3 is TGCAGTGCCACAGGGGCTAGTAACACTGAAGCTTTCTTC.

This clonotype was detected ten times or more. The chain links TRBV9 to TRBJ2-1; 12 bases align to TRBD2. V was pared by 2 bases and J by 7 bases, with 4 bases of the junction left unmatched. The V gene's germline CDR1 is SGDLS and CDR2 YYNGEE. This CDR3 is 15 amino acids long. The CDR3 bases are TGTGCCAGCAGCGTGACTAGCGGGAGTCAGAATGAGCAGTTCTTC. It codes for CASSVTSGSQNEQFF.